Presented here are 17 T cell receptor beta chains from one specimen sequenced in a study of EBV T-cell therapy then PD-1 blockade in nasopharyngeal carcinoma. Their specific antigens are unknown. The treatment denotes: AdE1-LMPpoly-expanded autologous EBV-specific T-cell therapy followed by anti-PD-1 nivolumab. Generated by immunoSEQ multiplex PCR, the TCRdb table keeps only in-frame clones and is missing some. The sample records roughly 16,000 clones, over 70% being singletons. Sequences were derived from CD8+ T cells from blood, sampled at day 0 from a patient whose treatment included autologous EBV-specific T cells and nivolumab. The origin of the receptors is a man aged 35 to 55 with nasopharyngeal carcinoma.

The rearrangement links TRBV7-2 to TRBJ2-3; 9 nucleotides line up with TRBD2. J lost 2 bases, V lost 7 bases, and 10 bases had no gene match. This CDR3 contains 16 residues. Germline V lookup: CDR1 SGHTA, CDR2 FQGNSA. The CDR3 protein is CASIGASGILTDTQYF. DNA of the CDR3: TGTGCCAGCATTGGCGCTAGCGGGATTCTCACAGATACGCAGTATTTT.

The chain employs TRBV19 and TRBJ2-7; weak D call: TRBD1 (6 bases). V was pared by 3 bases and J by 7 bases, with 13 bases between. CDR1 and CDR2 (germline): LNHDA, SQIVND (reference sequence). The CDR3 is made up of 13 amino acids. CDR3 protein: CASSMVDQGEQYF. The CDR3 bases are TGTGCCAGTAGTATGGTGGACCAGGGGGAGCAGTACTTC. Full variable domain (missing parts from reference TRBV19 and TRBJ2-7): DGGITQSPKYLFRKEGQNVTLSCEQNLNHDAMYWYRQDPGQGLRLIYYSQIVNDFQKGDIAEGYSVSREKKESFPLTVTSAQKNPTAFYLCASSMVDQGEQYFGPGTRLTVT.

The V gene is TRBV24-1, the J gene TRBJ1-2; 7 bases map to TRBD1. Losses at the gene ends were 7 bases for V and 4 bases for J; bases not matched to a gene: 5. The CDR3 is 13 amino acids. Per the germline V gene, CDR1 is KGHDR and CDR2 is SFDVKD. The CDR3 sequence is CATRKTGLYGYTF. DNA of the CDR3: TGTGCCACCAGAAAGACAGGGCTCTATGGCTACACCTTC.

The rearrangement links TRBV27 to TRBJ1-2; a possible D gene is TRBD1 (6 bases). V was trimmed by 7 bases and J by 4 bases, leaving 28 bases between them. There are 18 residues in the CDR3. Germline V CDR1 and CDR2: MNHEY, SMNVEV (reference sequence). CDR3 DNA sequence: TGTGCCAGCACGTTTTCATCCCCCACAGGGTCGCCGTCCTATGGCTACACCTTC. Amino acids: CASTFSSPTGSPSYGYTF.

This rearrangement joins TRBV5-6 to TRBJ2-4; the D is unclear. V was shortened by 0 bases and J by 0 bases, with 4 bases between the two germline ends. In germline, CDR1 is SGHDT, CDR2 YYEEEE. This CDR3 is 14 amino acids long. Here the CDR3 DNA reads TGTGCCAGCAGCTTGGGGTTAGCCAAAAACATTCAGTACTTC. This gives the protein CASSLGLAKNIQYF.

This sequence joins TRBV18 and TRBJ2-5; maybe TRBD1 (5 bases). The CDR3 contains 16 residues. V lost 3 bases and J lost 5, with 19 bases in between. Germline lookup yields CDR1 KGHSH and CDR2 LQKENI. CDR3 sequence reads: CASSPGPLNKGETQYF. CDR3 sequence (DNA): TGTGCCAGCTCACCCGGTCCGCTGAACAAGGGGGAGACCCAGTACTTC. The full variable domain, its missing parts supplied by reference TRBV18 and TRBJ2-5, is NAGVMQNPRHLVRRRGQEARLRCSPMKGHSHVYWYRQLPEEGLKFMVYLQKENIIDESGMPKERFSAEFPKEGPSILRIQQVVRGDSAAYFCASSPGPLNKGETQYFGPGTRLLVL.

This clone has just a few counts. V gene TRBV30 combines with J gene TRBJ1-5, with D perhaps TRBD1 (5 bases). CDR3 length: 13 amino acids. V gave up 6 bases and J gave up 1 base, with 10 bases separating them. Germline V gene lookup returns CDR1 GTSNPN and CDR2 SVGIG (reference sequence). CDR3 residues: CACGGASNQPQHF. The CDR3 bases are TGTGCCTGTGGTGGGGCGAGCAATCAGCCCCAGCATTTT.

This chain's CDR3 is CASSDGTGGYGYTF. The CDR3 DNA reads TGTGCCAGCAGTGACGGGACAGGGGGCTATGGCTACACCTTC. This chain connects TRBV6-4 to TRBJ1-2, with TRBD1 matching over 11 bases. The CDR3 runs 14 residues. V trimming: 2 bases; J trimming: 4 bases; junction bases outside the gene matches: 0. Germline V lookup: CDR1 MRHNA, CDR2 SNTAGT.

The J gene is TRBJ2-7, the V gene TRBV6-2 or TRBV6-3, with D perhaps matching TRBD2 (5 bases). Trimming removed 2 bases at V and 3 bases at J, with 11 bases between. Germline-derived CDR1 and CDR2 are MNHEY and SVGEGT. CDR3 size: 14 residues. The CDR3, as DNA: TGTGCCAGCAGTTACGGGGTAGGAGGCTACGAGCAGTACTTC. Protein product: CASSYGVGGYEQYF.

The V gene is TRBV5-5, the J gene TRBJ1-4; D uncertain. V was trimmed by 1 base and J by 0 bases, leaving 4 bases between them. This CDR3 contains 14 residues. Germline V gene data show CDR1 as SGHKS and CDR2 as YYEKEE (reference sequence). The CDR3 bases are TGTGCCAGCAGCTTGCCGGCAACTAATGAAAAACTGTTTTTT. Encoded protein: CASSLPATNEKLFF.

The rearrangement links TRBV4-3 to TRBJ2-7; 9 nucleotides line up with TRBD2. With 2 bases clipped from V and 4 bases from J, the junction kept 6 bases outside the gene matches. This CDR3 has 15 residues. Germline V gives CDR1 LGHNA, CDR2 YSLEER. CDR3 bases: TGCGCCAGCAGCCAATGGGCTAGCGGGGCGTACGAGCAGTACTTC. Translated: CASSQWASGAYEQYF.

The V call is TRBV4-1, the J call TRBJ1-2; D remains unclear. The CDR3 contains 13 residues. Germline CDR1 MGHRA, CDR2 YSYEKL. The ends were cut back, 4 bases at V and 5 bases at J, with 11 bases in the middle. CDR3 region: CASSLPDSYGYTF. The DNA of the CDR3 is TGCGCCAGCAGCCTCCCCGACTCATATGGCTACACCTTC.

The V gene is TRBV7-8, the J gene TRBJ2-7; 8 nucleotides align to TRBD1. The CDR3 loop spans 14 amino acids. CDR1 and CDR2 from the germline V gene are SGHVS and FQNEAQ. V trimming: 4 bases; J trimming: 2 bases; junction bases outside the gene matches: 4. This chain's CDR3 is CASSSSTGAYEQYF. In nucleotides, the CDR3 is TGTGCCAGCAGCTCTTCGACAGGGGCCTACGAGCAGTACTTC.

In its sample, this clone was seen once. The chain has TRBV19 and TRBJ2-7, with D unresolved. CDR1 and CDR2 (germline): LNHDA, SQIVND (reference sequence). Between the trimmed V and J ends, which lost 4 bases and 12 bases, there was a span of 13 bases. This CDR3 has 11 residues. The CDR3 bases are TGTGCCAGTAGTAAAGGACCCTGGGCGTACTTC. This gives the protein CASSKGPWAYF.

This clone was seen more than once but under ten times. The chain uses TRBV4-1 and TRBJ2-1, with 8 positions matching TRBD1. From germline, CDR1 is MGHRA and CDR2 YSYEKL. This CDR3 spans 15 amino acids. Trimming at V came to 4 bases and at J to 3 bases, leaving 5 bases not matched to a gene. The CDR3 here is CASSPAQGGYNEQFF. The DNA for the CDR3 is TGCGCCAGCAGCCCGGCACAGGGGGGCTACAATGAGCAGTTCTTC.

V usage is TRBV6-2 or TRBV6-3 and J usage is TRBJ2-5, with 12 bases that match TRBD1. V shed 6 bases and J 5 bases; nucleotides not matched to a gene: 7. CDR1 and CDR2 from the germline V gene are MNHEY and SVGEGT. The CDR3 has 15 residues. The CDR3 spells CASSTGTGGVETQYF. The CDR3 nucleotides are TGTGCCAGCAGCACCGGGACAGGGGGCGTGGAGACCCAGTACTTC.

The CDR3 bases are TGTGCCAGCAGCTTAGTAGGAAATACGGGTGAGCAGTTCTTC. Encoded protein: CASSLVGNTGEQFF. J is TRBJ2-1 and V is TRBV13, with D hard to call. Trimming took off 1 base at V and 9 bases at J, with 13 bases between the two ends. CDR3 length: 14 residues. Looked up from germline, CDR1 is PRHDT and CDR2 is FYEKMQ (reference sequence). The full variable domain, in which reference TRBV13 and TRBJ2-1 provide the parts outside the CDR3, is AAGVIQSPRHLIKEKRETATLKCYPIPRHDTVYWYQQGPGQDPQFLISFYEKMQSDKGSIPDRFSAQQFSDYHSELNMSSLELGDSALYFCASSLVGNTGEQFFGPGTRLTVL.